What follows is one TCR beta chain and its context. Germline V gives CDR1 LNHDA, CDR2 SQIVND (reference sequence). Trimming pared 3 bases from V and 4 bases from J, leaving 6 bases between. This CDR3 has 12 amino acids. The repertoire was sequenced with immunoSEQ multiplex PCR; TCRdb's copy has only in-frame clones and lacks some. The sample carries 130,000 or so clones, 90% to 95% recorded once. The sample comes from a study of control samples from healthy donors and cancer patients. This sequence joins TRBV19 and TRBJ2-5, with D perhaps matching TRBD2 (6 bases). Material for sequencing was blood. This TCR derives from a man aged 35-49 years in good health. The CDR3 spells CASSIGGETQYF. The CDR3 nucleotides read TGTGCCAGTAGTATCGGGGGAGAGACCCAGTACTTC.